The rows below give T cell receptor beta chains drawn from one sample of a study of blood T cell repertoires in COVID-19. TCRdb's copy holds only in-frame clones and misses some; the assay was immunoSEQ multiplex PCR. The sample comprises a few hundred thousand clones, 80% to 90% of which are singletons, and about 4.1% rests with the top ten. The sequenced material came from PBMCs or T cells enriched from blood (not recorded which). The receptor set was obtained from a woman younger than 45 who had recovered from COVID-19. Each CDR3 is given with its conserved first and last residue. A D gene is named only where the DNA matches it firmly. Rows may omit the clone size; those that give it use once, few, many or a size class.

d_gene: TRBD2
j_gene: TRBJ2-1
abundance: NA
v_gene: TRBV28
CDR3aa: CASRNSGRALNEQFF
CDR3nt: TGTGCCAGCAGGAATAGCGGGAGGGCCCTCAATGAGCAGTTCTTC

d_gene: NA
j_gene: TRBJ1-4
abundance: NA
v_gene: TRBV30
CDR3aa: CAWSALSRGKLFF
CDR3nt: TGTGCCTGGAGCGCCCTATCGCGAGGAAAACTGTTTTTT

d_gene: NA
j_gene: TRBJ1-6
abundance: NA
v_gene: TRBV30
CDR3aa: CAWSGEGSPLHF
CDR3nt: TGTGCCTGGAGCGGGGAAGGTTCACCCCTCCACTTT

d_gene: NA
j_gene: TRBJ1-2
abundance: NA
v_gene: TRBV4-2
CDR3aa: CASSSRDIGLTF
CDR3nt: TGTGCCAGCAGCTCGAGGGACATAGGTTTGACCTTC

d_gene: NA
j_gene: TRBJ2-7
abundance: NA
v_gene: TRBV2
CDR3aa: CASKGLLLDSYEQYF
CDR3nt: TGTGCCAGCAAGGGACTCCTTCTTGACTCCTACGAGCAGTACTTC

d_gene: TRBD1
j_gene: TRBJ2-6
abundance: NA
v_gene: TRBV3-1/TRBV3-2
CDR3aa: CASSPGDRASVFGANVLTF
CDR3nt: TGTGCCAGCAGCCCCGGGGACAGGGCGTCAGTCTTTGGGGCCAACGTCCTGACTTTC

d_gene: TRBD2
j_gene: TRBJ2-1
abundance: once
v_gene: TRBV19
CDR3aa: CASSSSGRVPYNEQFF
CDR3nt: TGTGCCAGTAGTAGTAGCGGGAGGGTCCCCTACAATGAGCAGTTCTTC

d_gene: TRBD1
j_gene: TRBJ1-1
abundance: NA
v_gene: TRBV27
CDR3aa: CASRIRQGSTEAFF
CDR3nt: TGTGCCAGCAGAATCCGACAGGGATCCACTGAAGCTTTCTTT

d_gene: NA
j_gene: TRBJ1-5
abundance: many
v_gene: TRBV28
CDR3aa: CASSLLAFRGIGNQPQHF
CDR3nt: TGTGCCAGCAGTTTATTGGCCTTCAGGGGAATTGGCAATCAGCCCCAGCATTTT

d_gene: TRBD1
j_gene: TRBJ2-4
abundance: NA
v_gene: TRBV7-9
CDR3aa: CASSLYGPTRGNIQYF
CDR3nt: TGTGCCAGCAGCTTATACGGGCCTACCAGGGGGAACATTCAGTACTTC

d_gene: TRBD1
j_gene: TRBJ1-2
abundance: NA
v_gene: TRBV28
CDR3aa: CASSLGKGKPGGHGNYGYTF
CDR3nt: TGTGCCAGCAGTTTAGGGAAGGGGAAGCCAGGGGGCCACGGTAACTATGGCTACACCTTC

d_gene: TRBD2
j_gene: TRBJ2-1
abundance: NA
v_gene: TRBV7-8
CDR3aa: CASSQGLAAGNEQFF
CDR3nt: TGTGCCAGCAGCCAGGGACTAGCGGCCGGCAATGAGCAGTTCTTC

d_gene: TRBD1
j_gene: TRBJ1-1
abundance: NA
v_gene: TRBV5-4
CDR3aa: CASRTGENTEAFF
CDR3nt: TGTGCCAGCAGGACAGGGGAAAACACTGAAGCTTTCTTT

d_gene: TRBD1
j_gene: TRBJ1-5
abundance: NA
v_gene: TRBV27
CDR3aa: CASSDRDRGQPQHF
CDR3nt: TGTGCCAGCAGCGACCGGGACAGGGGTCAGCCCCAGCATTTT

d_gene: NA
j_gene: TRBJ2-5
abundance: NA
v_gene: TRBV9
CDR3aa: CASTRMGGRQETQYF
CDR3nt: TGTGCCAGCACCAGAATGGGGGGGCGGCAAGAGACCCAGTACTTC

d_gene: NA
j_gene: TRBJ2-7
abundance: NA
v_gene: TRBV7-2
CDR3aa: CASSSRTDYEQYF
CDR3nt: TGTGCCAGCAGCTCCCGCACTGACTACGAGCAGTACTTC

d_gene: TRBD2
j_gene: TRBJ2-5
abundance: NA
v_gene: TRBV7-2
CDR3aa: CASSSTGGGAWQTQYF
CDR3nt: TGTGCCAGCAGCTCTACGGGCGGGGGGGCCTGGCAGACCCAGTACTTC

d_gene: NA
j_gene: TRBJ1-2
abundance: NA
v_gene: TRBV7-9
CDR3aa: CASSAQLGYTF
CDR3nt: TGTGCCAGCAGCGCACAGCTTGGCTACACCTTC

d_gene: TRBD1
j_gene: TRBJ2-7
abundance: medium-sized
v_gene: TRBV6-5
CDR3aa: CASRGTGVEQYF
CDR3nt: TGTGCCAGCAGAGGGACAGGTGTCGAGCAGTACTTC

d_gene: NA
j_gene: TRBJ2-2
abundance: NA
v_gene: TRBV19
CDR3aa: CASSFGVQNTGELFF
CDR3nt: TGTGCCAGTAGTTTCGGGGTTCAGAACACCGGGGAGCTGTTTTTT

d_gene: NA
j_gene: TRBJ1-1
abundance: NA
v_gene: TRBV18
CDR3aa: CASSLTGMNTEAFF
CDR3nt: TGTGCCAGCTCACTCACAGGGATGAACACTGAAGCTTTCTTT

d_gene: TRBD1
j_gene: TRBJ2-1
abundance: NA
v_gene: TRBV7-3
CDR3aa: CASSLKPGGYNEQFF
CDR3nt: TGTGCCAGCAGCTTAAAGCCAGGGGGCTACAATGAGCAGTTCTTC

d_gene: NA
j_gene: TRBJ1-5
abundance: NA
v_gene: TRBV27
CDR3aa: CASSFFSTPDQPQHF
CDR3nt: TGTGCCAGCAGTTTTTTTTCAACGCCGGATCAGCCCCAGCATTTT

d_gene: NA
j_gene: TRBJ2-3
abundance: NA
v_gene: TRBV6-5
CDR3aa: CASSYSTGKGTDTQYF
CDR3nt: TGTGCCAGCAGTTACTCAACGGGTAAGGGCACAGATACGCAGTATTTT

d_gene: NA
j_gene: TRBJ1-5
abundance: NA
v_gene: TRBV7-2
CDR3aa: CASSFAPGSNQPQHF
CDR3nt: TGTGCCAGCAGCTTTGCACCGGGAAGCAATCAGCCCCAGCATTTT

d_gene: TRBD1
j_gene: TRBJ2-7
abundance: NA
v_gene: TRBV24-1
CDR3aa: CATSDNPGRTGPYEQYF
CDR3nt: TGTGCCACCAGTGACAACCCAGGGAGGACAGGGCCCTACGAGCAGTACTTC

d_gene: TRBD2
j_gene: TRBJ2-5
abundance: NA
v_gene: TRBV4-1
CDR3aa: CASSQAGLAGYQETQYF
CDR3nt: TGCGCCAGCAGCCAAGCCGGGCTAGCGGGTTACCAAGAGACCCAGTACTTC

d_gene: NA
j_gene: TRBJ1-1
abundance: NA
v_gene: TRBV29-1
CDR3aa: CSVERGLNTEAFF
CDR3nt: TGCAGCGTTGAAAGGGGGTTGAACACTGAAGCTTTCTTT

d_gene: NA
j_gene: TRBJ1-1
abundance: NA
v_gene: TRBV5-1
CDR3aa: CASSLGANTEAFF
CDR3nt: TGCGCCAGCAGCTTAGGAGCGAACACTGAAGCTTTCTTT

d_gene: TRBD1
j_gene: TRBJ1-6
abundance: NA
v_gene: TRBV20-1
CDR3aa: CSASLRGQVDSYNSPLHF
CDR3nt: TGCAGTGCTAGTCTACGCGGACAGGTTGACTCCTATAATTCACCCCTCCACTTT

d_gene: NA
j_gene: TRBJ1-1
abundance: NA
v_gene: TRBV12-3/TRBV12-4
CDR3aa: CASSLSGEPEAFF
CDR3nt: TGTGCCAGCAGTCTCTCAGGGGAACCTGAAGCTTTCTTT

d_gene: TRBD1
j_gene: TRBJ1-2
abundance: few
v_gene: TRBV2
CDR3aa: CASSEVGTDGYTF
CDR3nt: TGTGCCAGCAGTGAAGTCGGGACAGATGGCTACACCTTC

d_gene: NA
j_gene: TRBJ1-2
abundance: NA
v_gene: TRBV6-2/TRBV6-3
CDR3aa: CASSLQGDLDGYTF
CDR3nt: TGTGCCAGCAGTTTACAAGGGGATTTGGATGGCTACACCTTC

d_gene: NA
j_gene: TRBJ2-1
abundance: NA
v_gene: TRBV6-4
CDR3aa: CASSEYGTTSGNEQFF
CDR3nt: TGTGCCAGCAGTGAGTACGGAACAACCTCAGGCAATGAGCAGTTCTTC

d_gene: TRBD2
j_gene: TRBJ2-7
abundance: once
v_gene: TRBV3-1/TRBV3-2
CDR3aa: CASSQGTSGRLGEQYF
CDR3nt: TGTGCCAGCAGCCAAGGGACTAGCGGGAGATTAGGGGAGCAGTACTTC

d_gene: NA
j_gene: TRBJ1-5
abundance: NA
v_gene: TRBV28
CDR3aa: CASSTGNQPQHF
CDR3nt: TGTGCCAGCTCAACAGGTAATCAGCCCCAGCATTTT

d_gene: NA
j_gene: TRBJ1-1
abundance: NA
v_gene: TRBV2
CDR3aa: CASSEDPVRAEAFF
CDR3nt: TGTGCCAGCAGTGAAGACCCGGTCAGGGCTGAAGCTTTCTTT

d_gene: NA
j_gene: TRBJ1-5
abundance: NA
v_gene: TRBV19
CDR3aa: CASTLNGVKRQPQHF
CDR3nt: TGTGCCAGTACCCTCAACGGCGTAAAGCGTCAGCCCCAGCATTTT

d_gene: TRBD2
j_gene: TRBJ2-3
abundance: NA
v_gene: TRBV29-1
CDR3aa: CSVRLAGGGTDTQYF
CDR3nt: TGCAGCGTGCGTTTAGCGGGAGGTGGGACAGATACGCAGTATTTT

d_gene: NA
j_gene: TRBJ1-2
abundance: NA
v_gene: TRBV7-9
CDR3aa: CASSPPRPGAGYTF
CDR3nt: TGTGCCAGCAGCCCCCCTCGACCCGGAGCGGGCTACACCTTC

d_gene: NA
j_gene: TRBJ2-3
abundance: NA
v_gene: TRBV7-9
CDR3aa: CASSSTRASMGDTQYF
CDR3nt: TGTGCCAGCAGCTCTACTCGGGCTAGCATGGGTGATACGCAGTATTTT

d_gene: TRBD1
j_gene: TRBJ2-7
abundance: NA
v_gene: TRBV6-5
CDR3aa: CASSYGDRGYEQYF
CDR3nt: TGTGCCAGCAGTTACGGGGACAGGGGTTACGAGCAGTACTTC

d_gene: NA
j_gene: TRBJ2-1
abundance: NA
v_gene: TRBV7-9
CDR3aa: CASSLGRAGEDYNEQFF
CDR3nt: TGTGCCAGCAGCTTAGGACGGGCCGGGGAGGATTACAATGAGCAGTTCTTC

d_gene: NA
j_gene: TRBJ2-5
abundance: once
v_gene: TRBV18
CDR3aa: CASSGAAQETQYF
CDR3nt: TGTGCCAGCTCGGGGGCAGCCCAAGAGACCCAGTACTTC

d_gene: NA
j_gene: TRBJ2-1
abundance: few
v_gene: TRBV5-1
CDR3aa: CASRDVGGVSPNEQFF
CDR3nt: TGCGCCAGCAGGGACGTGGGGGGAGTGAGCCCCAATGAGCAGTTCTTC

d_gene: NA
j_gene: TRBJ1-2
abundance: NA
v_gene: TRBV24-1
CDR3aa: CATSDLGQVAGYTF
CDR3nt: TGTGCCACCAGTGATTTGGGGCAGGTGGCCGGCTACACCTTC

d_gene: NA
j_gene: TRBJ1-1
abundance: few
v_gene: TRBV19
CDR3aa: CASKRETHMNTEAFF
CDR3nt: TGTGCCAGTAAAAGGGAGACGCACATGAACACTGAAGCTTTCTTT

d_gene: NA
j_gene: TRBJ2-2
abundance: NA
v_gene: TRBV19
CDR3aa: CATDDRGTGELFF
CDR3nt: TGTGCCACCGACGATAGAGGGACCGGGGAGCTGTTTTTT

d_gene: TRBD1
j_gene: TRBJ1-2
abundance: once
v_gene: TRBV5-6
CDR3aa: CASSLRDRGYGYTF
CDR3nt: TGTGCCAGCAGCTTGCGGGACAGGGGCTATGGCTACACCTTC

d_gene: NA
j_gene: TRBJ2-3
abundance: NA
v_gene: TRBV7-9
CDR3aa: CASSFRLTQYF
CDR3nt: TGTGCCAGCAGCTTCAGGTTAACGCAGTATTTT

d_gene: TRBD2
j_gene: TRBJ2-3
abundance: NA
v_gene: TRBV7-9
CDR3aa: CASSLRRGSFTDTQYF
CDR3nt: TGTGCCAGCAGCTTAAGGCGCGGGAGTTTCACAGATACGCAGTATTTT

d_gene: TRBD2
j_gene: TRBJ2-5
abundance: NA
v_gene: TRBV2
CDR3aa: CASSESSRVGRETQYF
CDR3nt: TGTGCCAGCAGTGAAAGCTCTAGGGTCGGGAGGGAGACCCAGTACTTC

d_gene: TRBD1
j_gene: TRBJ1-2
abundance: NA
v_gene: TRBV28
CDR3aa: CASSTGVAIYGYTF
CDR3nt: TGTGCCAGCAGTACAGGGGTCGCTATATATGGCTACACCTTC

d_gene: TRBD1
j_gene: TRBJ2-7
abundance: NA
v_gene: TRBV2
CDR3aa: CASIRSKGDRGAYEQYF
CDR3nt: TGTGCCAGCATTCGGTCCAAAGGGGACAGGGGCGCCTACGAGCAGTACTTC

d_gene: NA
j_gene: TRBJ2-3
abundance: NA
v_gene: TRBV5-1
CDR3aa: CASSLASETDTQYF
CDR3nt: TGCGCCAGCAGCTTGGCCTCGGAGACAGATACGCAGTATTTT

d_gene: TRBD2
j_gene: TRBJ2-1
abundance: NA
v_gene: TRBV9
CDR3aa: CASSGRAGGYNEQFF
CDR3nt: TGTGCCAGCAGCGGTAGAGCGGGGGGTTACAATGAGCAGTTCTTC

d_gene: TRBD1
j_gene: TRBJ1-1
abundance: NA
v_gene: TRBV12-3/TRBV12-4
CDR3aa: CASSYQGGTEAFF
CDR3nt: TGTGCCAGCAGTTACCAGGGGGGCACTGAAGCTTTCTTT

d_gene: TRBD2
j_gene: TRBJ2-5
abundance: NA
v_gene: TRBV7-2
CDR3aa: CASTLLAGGETQYF
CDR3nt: TGTGCCAGCACCCTACTAGCGGGAGGAGAGACCCAGTACTTC

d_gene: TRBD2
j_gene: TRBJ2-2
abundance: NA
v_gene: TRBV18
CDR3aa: CASSPREGTGELFF
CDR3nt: TGTGCCAGCTCACCACGGGAGGGGACCGGGGAGCTGTTTTTT

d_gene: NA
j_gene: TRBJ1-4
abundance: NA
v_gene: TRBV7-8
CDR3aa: CASSLGRSFSNEKLFF
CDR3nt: TGTGCCAGCAGCTTAGGAAGGAGCTTCTCTAATGAAAAACTGTTTTTT